A selection of T cell receptor beta chains follows, all from one sample in a study of blood T cell repertoires in COVID-19. Some clones are missing from TCRdb's copy, which holds only in-frame ones; the method was immunoSEQ multiplex PCR. The table has 150,000 or so clones, around 80% seen once. Sequenced material: peripheral blood. The receptors originated from a human donor with acute or convalescent COVID-19. The donor label of this sample is uncertain. Each CDR3 is given with its conserved first and last residue. D genes are given only for firm matches. Clone size appears in some rows only: once, few, many, or a class for an expanded clone.

clone size: .
V gene: TRBV6-5
J gene: TRBJ1-2
D gene: .
CDR3 DNA: TGTGCCAGCAGTTCTACAGGGCCCTATGGCTACACCTTC
CDR3 protein: CASSSTGPYGYTF

clone size: .
V gene: TRBV6-2/TRBV6-3
J gene: TRBJ1-3
D gene: .
CDR3 DNA: TGTGCCAGCAGCAAAGCGGGGGCGCGTGGAAACACCATATATTTT
CDR3 protein: CASSKAGARGNTIYF

clone size: .
V gene: TRBV6-4
J gene: TRBJ2-2
D gene: .
CDR3 DNA: TGTGCCAGCAGTGTATCTGTCAGGGGTACCGGGGAGCTGTTTTTT
CDR3 protein: CASSVSVRGTGELFF

clone size: .
V gene: TRBV7-2
J gene: TRBJ2-5
D gene: .
CDR3 DNA: TGTGCCAGCAGCTTAAGGGGCCAGCCGTACCAAGAGACCCAGTACTTC
CDR3 protein: CASSLRGQPYQETQYF

clone size: once
V gene: TRBV5-1
J gene: TRBJ1-3
D gene: .
CDR3 DNA: TGCGCCAGCAGCTTGGCAGGGGAAGTCCCTGGAAACACCATATATTTT
CDR3 protein: CASSLAGEVPGNTIYF

clone size: few
V gene: TRBV4-1
J gene: TRBJ2-1
D gene: TRBD2
CDR3 DNA: TGCGCCAGCAGCCAAGGAGGACTAGGGTACAATGAGCAGTTCTTC
CDR3 protein: CASSQGGLGYNEQFF

clone size: .
V gene: TRBV30
J gene: TRBJ2-5
D gene: TRBD1
CDR3 DNA: TGTGCCTGGAGTGTCGGGACAGCCTTAGCCCGAGAGACCCAGTACTTC
CDR3 protein: CAWSVGTALARETQYF

clone size: .
V gene: TRBV3-1/TRBV3-2
J gene: TRBJ2-7
D gene: TRBD2
CDR3 DNA: TGTGCCAGCAGCCAACCTCGAAGAGGTAGCGGGGGGATTTACGAGCAGTACTTC
CDR3 protein: CASSQPRRGSGGIYEQYF

clone size: .
V gene: TRBV7-2
J gene: TRBJ1-2
D gene: .
CDR3 DNA: TGTGCCAGCAGCCTGTTTATACAGAACAACTATGGCTACACCTTC
CDR3 protein: CASSLFIQNNYGYTF

clone size: once
V gene: TRBV19
J gene: TRBJ1-3
D gene: .
CDR3 DNA: TGTGCCAGTAGAACGGGGAAGGACACCATATATTTT
CDR3 protein: CASRTGKDTIYF

clone size: .
V gene: TRBV5-4
J gene: TRBJ2-5
D gene: .
CDR3 DNA: TGTGCCAGCAGCTTGAAGGGGATAGGGGAGACCCAGTACTTC
CDR3 protein: CASSLKGIGETQYF

clone size: .
V gene: TRBV10-1
J gene: TRBJ1-3
D gene: .
CDR3 DNA: TGCGCCAGCAGTGATTTGGGGCAGGGAACGGCTGGAAACACCATATATTTT
CDR3 protein: CASSDLGQGTAGNTIYF

clone size: .
V gene: TRBV3-1/TRBV3-2
J gene: TRBJ1-4
D gene: .
CDR3 DNA: TGTGCCAGCAGCTGGGGGGGGTTAATACTTTTT
CDR3 protein: CASSWGGLILF

clone size: .
V gene: TRBV27
J gene: TRBJ2-1
D gene: TRBD1
CDR3 DNA: TGTGCCAGCGCGAACCCGACCGGGACAGGCTCCTACAATGAGCAGTTCTTC
CDR3 protein: CASANPTGTGSYNEQFF

clone size: .
V gene: TRBV20-1
J gene: TRBJ2-5
D gene: .
CDR3 DNA: TGCAGTGCTAGAGCGGAGACCCAGTACTTC
CDR3 protein: CSARAETQYF

clone size: .
V gene: TRBV18
J gene: TRBJ1-1
D gene: .
CDR3 DNA: TGTGCCAGCTCACAGAGCGCAGGGAAGGGGACTGAAGCTTTCTTT
CDR3 protein: CASSQSAGKGTEAFF

clone size: .
V gene: TRBV19
J gene: TRBJ2-3
D gene: .
CDR3 DNA: TGTGCCAGTATCCCCCGGGGATCAGATACGCAGTATTTT
CDR3 protein: CASIPRGSDTQYF

clone size: .
V gene: TRBV10-2
J gene: TRBJ2-3
D gene: TRBD2
CDR3 DNA: TGCGCCAGCAGTGACGGACTAGCGGGGGTTTCAGATACGCAGTATTTT
CDR3 protein: CASSDGLAGVSDTQYF

clone size: once
V gene: TRBV5-8
J gene: TRBJ1-2
D gene: .
CDR3 DNA: TGTGCCAGCAGCTTGGTCCAGAACTATGGCTACACCTTC
CDR3 protein: CASSLVQNYGYTF

clone size: .
V gene: TRBV3-1/TRBV3-2
J gene: TRBJ2-3
D gene: TRBD1
CDR3 DNA: TGTGCCAGCAGCAGCCGACAGGGGGTGGTGGATACGCAGTATTTT
CDR3 protein: CASSSRQGVVDTQYF

clone size: .
V gene: TRBV23-1
J gene: TRBJ1-5
D gene: .
CDR3 DNA: TGCGCCAGCAGAATTCCGGACACGACCTATAGCAATCAGCCCCAGCATTTT
CDR3 protein: CASRIPDTTYSNQPQHF

clone size: .
V gene: TRBV19
J gene: TRBJ1-1
D gene: .
CDR3 DNA: TGTGCCAGCGGAACCGGGACATCGAACACTGAAGCTTTCTTT
CDR3 protein: CASGTGTSNTEAFF

clone size: .
V gene: TRBV3-1/TRBV3-2
J gene: TRBJ1-3
D gene: TRBD1
CDR3 DNA: TGTGCCAGCAGCCTCGGTGGGCCCCGGGACAGGGGCTTAAGGAACTCTGGAAACACCATATATTTT
CDR3 protein: CASSLGGPRDRGLRNSGNTIYF

clone size: .
V gene: TRBV25-1
J gene: TRBJ2-7
D gene: TRBD1
CDR3 DNA: TGTGCCAGCAGGGCCGGCTTCGGACAGGGGGCCCGCGAGCAGTACTTC
CDR3 protein: CASRAGFGQGAREQYF

clone size: .
V gene: TRBV24-1
J gene: TRBJ1-5
D gene: .
CDR3 DNA: TGTGCCACCAGTGAGGGGGGGGGACCCCAGCATTTT
CDR3 protein: CATSEGGGPQHF

clone size: once
V gene: TRBV30
J gene: TRBJ2-6
D gene: .
CDR3 DNA: TGTGCCTCTCATGGGACATCGCGGACTTCTGGGGCCAACGTCCTGACTTTC
CDR3 protein: CASHGTSRTSGANVLTF

clone size: .
V gene: TRBV5-7
J gene: TRBJ2-3
D gene: TRBD1
CDR3 DNA: TGTGCCAGCAGCTTGGCGCAGGGGGCATCAGATACGCAGTATTTT
CDR3 protein: CASSLAQGASDTQYF

clone size: .
V gene: TRBV5-1
J gene: TRBJ1-2
D gene: .
CDR3 DNA: TGCGCCAGCAGCTCAACCGGGAGGGGCGATTTCTATGGCTACACCTTC
CDR3 protein: CASSSTGRGDFYGYTF

clone size: once
V gene: TRBV6-5
J gene: TRBJ1-3
D gene: .
CDR3 DNA: TGTGCCAGCAGTTTTGCGGGGGTTGGAAACACCATATATTTT
CDR3 protein: CASSFAGVGNTIYF

clone size: .
V gene: TRBV14
J gene: TRBJ2-3
D gene: TRBD1
CDR3 DNA: TGTGCCAGCAGCCCATTGTCTTCGGTGAACAGGGGGCCGTTTACAGATACGCAGTATTTT
CDR3 protein: CASSPLSSVNRGPFTDTQYF

clone size: .
V gene: TRBV11-2
J gene: TRBJ1-1
D gene: TRBD1
CDR3 DNA: TGTGCCAGCAGCTTAGAATCAGGGGGCTTAGCTGAAGCTTTCTTT
CDR3 protein: CASSLESGGLAEAFF

clone size: .
V gene: TRBV3-1/TRBV3-2
J gene: TRBJ2-4
D gene: .
CDR3 DNA: TGTGCCAGCAGCCAACTCGCTGGACTTGAAAACATTCAGTACTTC
CDR3 protein: CASSQLAGLENIQYF

clone size: few
V gene: TRBV6-5
J gene: TRBJ2-5
D gene: .
CDR3 DNA: TGTGCCAGCAGTCCGGCGGGGAGCATTCAAGAGACCCAGTACTTC
CDR3 protein: CASSPAGSIQETQYF

clone size: .
V gene: TRBV4-1
J gene: TRBJ1-4
D gene: .
CDR3 DNA: TGCGCCAGCAGCCAAAACACTCCGGCGGGCGAAAAACTGTTTTTT
CDR3 protein: CASSQNTPAGEKLFF

clone size: .
V gene: TRBV6-5
J gene: TRBJ2-5
D gene: TRBD1
CDR3 DNA: TGTGCCAGCAGCCTCGGGACAGGGTTATCGGAGACCCAGTACTTC
CDR3 protein: CASSLGTGLSETQYF

clone size: .
V gene: TRBV5-1
J gene: TRBJ2-5
D gene: TRBD1
CDR3 DNA: TGCGCCAGCAGCTTGTCGGGACAGGGGGAGACCCAGTACTTC
CDR3 protein: CASSLSGQGETQYF

clone size: many
V gene: TRBV5-6
J gene: TRBJ1-2
D gene: .
CDR3 DNA: TGTGCCAGCAGCTTGAACAGGGTCGACTATGGCTACACCTTC
CDR3 protein: CASSLNRVDYGYTF

clone size: few
V gene: TRBV7-8
J gene: TRBJ2-2
D gene: TRBD1
CDR3 DNA: TGTGCCAGCAGCTCCCGGGACAGGGCCACCGGGGAGCTGTTTTTT
CDR3 protein: CASSSRDRATGELFF

clone size: few
V gene: TRBV15
J gene: TRBJ2-1
D gene: .
CDR3 DNA: TGTGCCACCAGCATCCGACGGAGTGTCTCCTACAATGAGCAGTTCTTC
CDR3 protein: CATSIRRSVSYNEQFF